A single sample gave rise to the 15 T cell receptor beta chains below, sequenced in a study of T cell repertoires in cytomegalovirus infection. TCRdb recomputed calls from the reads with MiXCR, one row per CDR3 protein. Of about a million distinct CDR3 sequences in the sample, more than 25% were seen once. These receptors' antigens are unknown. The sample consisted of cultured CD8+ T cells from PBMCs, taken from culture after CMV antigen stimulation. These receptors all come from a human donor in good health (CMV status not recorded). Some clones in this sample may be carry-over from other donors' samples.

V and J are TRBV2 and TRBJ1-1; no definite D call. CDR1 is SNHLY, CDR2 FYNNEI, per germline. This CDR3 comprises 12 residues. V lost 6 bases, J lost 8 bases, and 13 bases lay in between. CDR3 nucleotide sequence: TGTGCCAGCAGGGCTGATGGAGGGGAAGCTTTCTTT. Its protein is CASRADGGEAFF.

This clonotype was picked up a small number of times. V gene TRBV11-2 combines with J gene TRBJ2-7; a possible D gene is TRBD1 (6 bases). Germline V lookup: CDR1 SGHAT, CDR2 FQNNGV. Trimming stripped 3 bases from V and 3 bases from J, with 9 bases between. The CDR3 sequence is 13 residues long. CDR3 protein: CASSFGTSYEQYV. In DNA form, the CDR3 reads TGTGCCAGCAGCTTCGGGACAAGCTACGAGCAGTACGTC.

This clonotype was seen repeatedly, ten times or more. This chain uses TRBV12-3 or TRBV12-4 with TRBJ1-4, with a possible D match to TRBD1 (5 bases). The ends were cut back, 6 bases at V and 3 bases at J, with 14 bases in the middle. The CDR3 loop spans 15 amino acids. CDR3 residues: CASRRDGFSNEKLFF. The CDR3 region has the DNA TGTGCCAGCAGAAGGGACGGATTTTCTAATGAAAAACTGTTTTTT.

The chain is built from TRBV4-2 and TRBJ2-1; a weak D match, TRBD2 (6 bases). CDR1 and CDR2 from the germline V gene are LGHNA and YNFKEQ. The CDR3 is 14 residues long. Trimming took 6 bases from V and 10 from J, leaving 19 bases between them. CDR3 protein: CASRPKWGDPEQFF. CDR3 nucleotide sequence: TGTGCCAGCAGGCCAAAGTGGGGGGACCCCGAGCAGTTCTTC.

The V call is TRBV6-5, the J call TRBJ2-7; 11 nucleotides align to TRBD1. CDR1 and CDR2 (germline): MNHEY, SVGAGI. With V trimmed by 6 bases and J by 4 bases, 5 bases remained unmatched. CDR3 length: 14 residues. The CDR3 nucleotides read TGTGCCAGCAGGGGGACAGGGGGTGTGTACGAGCAGTACGTC. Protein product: CASRGTGGVYEQYV.

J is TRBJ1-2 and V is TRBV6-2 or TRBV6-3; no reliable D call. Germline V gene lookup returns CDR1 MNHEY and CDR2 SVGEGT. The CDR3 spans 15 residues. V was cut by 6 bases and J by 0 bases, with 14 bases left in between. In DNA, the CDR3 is TGTGCCAGCAGCCTCCGTCGGTTGACTAACTATGGCTACACCTTC. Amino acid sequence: CASSLRRLTNYGYTF.

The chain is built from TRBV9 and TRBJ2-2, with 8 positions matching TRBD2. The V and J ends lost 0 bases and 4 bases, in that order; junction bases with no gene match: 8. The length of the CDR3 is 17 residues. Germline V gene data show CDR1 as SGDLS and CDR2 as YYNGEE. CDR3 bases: TGTGCCAGCAGCGTAGACGACAGCGGGGGACGCACCGGGGAGCTGTTTTTT. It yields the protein CASSVDDSGGRTGELFF.

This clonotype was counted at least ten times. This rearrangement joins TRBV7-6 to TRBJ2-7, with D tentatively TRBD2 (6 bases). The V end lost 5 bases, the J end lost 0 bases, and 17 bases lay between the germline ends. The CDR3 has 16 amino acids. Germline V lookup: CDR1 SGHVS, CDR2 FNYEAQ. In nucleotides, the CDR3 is TGTGCCAGCAGCCGAGTGAGGGACTCCTCCTCCTACGAGCAGTACTTC. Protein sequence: CASSRVRDSSSYEQYF. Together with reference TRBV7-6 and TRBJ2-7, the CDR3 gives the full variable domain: GAGVSQSPRYKVTKRGQDVALRCDPISGHVSLYWYRQALGQGPEFLTYFNYEAQQDKSGLPNDRFSAERPEGSISTLTIQRTEQRDSAMYRCASSRVRDSSSYEQYFGPGTRLTVT.

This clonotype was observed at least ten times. The CDR3 DNA follows: TGTGCCAGCAGCTTAGACGGGACAGGCTCCTACGAGCAGTACTTC. Protein: CASSLDGTGSYEQYF. The chain carries TRBV7-8 and TRBJ2-7; 8 nucleotides match TRBD1. Germline V gene sequence: CDR1 SGHVS, CDR2 FQNEAQ. V gave up 1 base and J gave up 0 bases; unmatched junction bases: 2. This CDR3 has 15 residues.

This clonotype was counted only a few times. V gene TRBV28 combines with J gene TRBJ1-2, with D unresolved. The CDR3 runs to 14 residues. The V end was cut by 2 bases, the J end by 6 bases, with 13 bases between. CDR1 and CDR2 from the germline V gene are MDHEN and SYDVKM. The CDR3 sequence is CASSLSRANDGYTF. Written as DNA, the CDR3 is TGTGCCAGCAGTTTAAGCCGGGCCAACGATGGCTACACCTTC.

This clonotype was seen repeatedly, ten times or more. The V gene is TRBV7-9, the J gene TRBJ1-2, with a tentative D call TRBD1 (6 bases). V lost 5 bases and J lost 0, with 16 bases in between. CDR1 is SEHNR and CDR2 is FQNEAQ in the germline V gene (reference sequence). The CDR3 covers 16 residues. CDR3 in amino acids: CASSTATGLANYGYTF. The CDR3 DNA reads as TGTGCCAGCAGCACTGCTACAGGGCTTGCTAACTATGGCTACACCTTC.

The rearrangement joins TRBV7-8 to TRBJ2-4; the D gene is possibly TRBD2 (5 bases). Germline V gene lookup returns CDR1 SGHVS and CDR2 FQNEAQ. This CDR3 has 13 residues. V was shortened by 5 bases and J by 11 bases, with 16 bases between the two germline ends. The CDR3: CASSPLRGRFQYF. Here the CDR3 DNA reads TGTGCCAGCAGCCCGCTGAGAGGGAGATTTCAGTACTTC. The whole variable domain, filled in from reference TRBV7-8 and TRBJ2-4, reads GAGVSQSPRYKVAKRGQDVALRCDPISGHVSLFWYQQALGQGPEFLTYFQNEAQLDKSGLPSDRFFAERPEGSVSTLKIQRTQQEDSAVYLCASSPLRGRFQYFGAGTRLSVL.

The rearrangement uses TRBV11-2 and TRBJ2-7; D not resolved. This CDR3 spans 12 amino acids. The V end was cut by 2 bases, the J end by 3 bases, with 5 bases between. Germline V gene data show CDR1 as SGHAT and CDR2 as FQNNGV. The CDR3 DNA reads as TGTGCCAGCAGCTTACCGGACTACGAGCAGTACGTC. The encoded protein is CASSLPDYEQYV.

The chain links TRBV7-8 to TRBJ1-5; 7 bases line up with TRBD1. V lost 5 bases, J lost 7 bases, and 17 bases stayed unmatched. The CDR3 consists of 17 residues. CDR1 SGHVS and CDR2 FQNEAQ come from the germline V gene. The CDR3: CASSQETGPGLQQPQHF. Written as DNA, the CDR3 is TGTGCCAGCAGCCAGGAGACAGGGCCGGGCCTCCAGCAGCCCCAGCATTTT. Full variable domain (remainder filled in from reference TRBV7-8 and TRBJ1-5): GAGVSQSPRYKVAKRGQDVALRCDPISGHVSLFWYQQALGQGPEFLTYFQNEAQLDKSGLPSDRFFAERPEGSVSTLKIQRTQQEDSAVYLCASSQETGPGLQQPQHFGDGTRLSIL.

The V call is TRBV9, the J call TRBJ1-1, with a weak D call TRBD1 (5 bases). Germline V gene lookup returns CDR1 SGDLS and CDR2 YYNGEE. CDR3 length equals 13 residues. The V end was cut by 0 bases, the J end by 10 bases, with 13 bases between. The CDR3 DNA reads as TGTGCCAGCAGCGTAGGCTCCGCGGGGGGAGCTTTCTTT. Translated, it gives CASSVGSAGGAFF.